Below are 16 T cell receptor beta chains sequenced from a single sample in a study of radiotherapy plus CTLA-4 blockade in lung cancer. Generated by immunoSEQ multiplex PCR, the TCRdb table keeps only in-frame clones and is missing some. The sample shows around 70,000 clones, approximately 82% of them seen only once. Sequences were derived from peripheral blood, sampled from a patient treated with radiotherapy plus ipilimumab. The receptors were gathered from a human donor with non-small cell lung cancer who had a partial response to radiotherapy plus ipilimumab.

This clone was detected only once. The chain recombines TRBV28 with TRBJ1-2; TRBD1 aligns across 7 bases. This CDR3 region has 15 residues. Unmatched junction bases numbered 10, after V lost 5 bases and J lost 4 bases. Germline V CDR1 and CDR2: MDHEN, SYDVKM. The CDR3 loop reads CASSNRQGRGYGYTF. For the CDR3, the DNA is TGTGCCAGCAGTAATCGACAGGGTCGTGGCTATGGCTACACCTTC.

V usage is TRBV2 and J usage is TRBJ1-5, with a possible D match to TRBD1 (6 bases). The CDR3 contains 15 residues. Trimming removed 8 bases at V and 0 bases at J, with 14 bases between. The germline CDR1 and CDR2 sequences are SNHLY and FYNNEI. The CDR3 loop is CASHGQSYSNQPQHF. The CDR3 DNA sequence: TGTGCCAGCCACGGACAGAGCTATAGCAATCAGCCCCAGCATTTT.

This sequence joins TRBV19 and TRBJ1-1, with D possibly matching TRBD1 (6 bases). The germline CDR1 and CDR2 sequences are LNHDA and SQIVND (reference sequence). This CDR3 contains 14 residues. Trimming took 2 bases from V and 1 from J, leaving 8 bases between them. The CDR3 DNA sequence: TGTGCCAGTAGTATAACAGGGAGGAACACTGAAGCTTTCTTT. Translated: CASSITGRNTEAFF.

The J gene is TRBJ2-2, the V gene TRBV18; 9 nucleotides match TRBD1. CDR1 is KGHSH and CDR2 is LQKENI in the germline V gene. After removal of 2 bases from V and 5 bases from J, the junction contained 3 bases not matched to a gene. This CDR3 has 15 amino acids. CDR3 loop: CASSPTQGATGELFF. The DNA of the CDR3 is TGTGCCAGCTCACCAACACAGGGGGCGACCGGGGAGCTGTTTTTT.

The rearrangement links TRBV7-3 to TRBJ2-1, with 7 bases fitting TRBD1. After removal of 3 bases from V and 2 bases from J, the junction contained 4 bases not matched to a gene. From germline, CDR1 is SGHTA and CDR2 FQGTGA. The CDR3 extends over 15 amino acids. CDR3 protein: CASSFLQGAYNEQFF. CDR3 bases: TGTGCCAGCAGCTTTCTGCAGGGGGCCTACAATGAGCAGTTCTTC.

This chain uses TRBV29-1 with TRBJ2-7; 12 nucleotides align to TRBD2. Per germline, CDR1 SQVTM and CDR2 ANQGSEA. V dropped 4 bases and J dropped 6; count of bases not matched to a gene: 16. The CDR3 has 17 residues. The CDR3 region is CSVVILRLAGGPGEQYF. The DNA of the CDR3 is TGCAGCGTTGTAATTCTCAGGCTAGCGGGAGGGCCAGGCGAGCAGTACTTC.

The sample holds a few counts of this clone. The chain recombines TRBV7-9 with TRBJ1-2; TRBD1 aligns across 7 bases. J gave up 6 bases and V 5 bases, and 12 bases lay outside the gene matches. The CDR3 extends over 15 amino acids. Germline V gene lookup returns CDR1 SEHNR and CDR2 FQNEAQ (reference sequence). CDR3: CASSRGRGSGDGYTF. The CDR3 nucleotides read TGTGCCAGCAGCCGAGGCAGGGGGTCTGGAGATGGCTACACCTTC.

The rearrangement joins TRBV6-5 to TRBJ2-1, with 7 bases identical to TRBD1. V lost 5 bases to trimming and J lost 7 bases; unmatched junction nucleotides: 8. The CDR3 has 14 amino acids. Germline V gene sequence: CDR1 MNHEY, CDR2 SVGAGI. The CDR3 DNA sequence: TGTGCCAGCAGTGCCGGTGAACAGGGGAATGAGCAGTTCTTC. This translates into CASSAGEQGNEQFF.

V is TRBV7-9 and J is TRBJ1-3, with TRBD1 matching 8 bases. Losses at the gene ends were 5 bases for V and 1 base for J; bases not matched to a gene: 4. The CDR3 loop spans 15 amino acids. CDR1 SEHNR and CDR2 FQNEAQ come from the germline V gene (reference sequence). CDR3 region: CASSPWTGSGNTIYF. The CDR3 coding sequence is TGTGCCAGCAGCCCGTGGACAGGGTCTGGAAACACCATATATTTT.

CDR3 loop: CASGPRGGLAGETQYF. DNA for the CDR3: TGCGCCAGCGGCCCCCGGGGAGGACTAGCGGGAGAGACCCAGTACTTC. The rearrangement joins TRBV5-1 to TRBJ2-5; 11 positions agree with TRBD2. CDR1 is SGHRS and CDR2 is YFSETQ in the germline V gene. The CDR3 extends over 16 amino acids. Germline trimming cut 7 bases from V and 4 bases from J; bases unmatched to any gene: 12.

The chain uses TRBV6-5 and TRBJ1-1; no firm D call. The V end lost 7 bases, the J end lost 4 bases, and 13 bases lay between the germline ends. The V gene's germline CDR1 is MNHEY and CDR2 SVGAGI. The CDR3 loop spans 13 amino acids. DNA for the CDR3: TGTGCCAGCACCCCGACGGGAACCACTGAAGCTTTCTTT. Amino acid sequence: CASTPTGTTEAFF.

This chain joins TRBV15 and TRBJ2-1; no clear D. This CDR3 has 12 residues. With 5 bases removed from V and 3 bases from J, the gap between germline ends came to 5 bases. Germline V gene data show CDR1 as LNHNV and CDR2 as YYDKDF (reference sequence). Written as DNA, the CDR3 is TGTGCCACCAGCTTTAGCTACAATGAGCAGTTCTTC. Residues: CATSFSYNEQFF.

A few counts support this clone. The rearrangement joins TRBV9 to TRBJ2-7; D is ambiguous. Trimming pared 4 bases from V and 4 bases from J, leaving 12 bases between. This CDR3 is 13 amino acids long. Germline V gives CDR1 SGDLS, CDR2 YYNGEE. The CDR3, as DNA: TGTGCCAGCAGCACCCGTCCCGGGTACGAGCAGTACTTC. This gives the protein CASSTRPGYEQYF.

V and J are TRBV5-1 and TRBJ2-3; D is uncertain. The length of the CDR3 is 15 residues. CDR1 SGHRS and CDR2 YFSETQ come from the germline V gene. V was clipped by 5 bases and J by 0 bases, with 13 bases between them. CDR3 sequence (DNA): TGCGCCAGCAGAAGTGCCGCACAAAGCACAGATACGCAGTATTTT. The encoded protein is CASRSAAQSTDTQYF.

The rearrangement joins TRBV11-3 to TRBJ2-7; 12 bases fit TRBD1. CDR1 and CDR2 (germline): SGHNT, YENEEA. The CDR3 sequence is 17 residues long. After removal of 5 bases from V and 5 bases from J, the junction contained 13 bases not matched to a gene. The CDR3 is CASSPTRPGQGANEQYF. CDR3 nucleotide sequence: TGTGCCAGCAGCCCAACTCGACCGGGACAGGGGGCTAACGAGCAGTACTTC.

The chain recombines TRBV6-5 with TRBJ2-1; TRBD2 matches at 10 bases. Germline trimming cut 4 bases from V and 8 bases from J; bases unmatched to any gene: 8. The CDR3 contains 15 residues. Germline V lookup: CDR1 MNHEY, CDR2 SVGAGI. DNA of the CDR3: TGTGCCAGCAGTTCCCCAGCGGGAGGGCCCGATGAGCAGTTCTTC. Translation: CASSSPAGGPDEQFF.